A single sample gave rise to the 13 T cell receptor beta chains below, sequenced in a study of cytomegalovirus exposure and HLA in healthy donors. Primers for the PCR totalled 60 Vbeta and 13 Jbeta. The assay was immunoSEQ multiplex PCR, and TCRdb's table has in-frame clones only and misses some. The sample yields about 150,000 clones, roughly 80% seen once. Specimen: PBMCs. The receptors come from a man in his late teens or twenties in good health and CMV-seronegative.

The chain recombines TRBV18 with TRBJ1-2; D unresolved. This CDR3 comprises 15 residues. Trimming took 3 bases from V and 3 from J, leaving 14 bases between them. In germline, CDR1 is KGHSH, CDR2 LQKENI. The CDR3 coding sequence is TGTGCCAGCTCACCGTCGGAGGTCGGTGACTATGGCTACACCTTC. This codes for CASSPSEVGDYGYTF.

The rearrangement uses TRBV19 and TRBJ2-7, with TRBD2 matching over 11 bases. In germline, CDR1 is LNHDA, CDR2 SQIVND (reference sequence). Unmatched junction bases numbered 9, after V lost 8 bases and J lost 0 bases. CDR3 length equals 16 residues. CDR3 loop: CASAGTSGGSSYEQYF. CDR3 sequence (DNA): TGTGCCAGTGCCGGGACTAGCGGAGGGAGCTCCTACGAGCAGTACTTC. The full variable domain, its missing parts supplied by reference TRBV19 and TRBJ2-7, is DGGITQSPKYLFRKEGQNVTLSCEQNLNHDAMYWYRQDPGQGLRLIYYSQIVNDFQKGDIAEGYSVSREKKESFPLTVTSAQKNPTAFYLCASAGTSGGSSYEQYFGPGTRLTVT.

This chain connects TRBV28 to TRBJ2-7; 7 bases line up with TRBD1. V shed 7 bases, J shed 4 bases, and the junction held 7 bases outside the gene matches. The CDR3 spans 13 residues. The germline V gene has CDR1 MDHEN and CDR2 SYDVKM. CDR3 DNA sequence: TGTGCCAGCATAAGACAGGGTCGGTACGAGCAGTACTTC. As protein: CASIRQGRYEQYF.

This clone was seen a few times. This rearrangement joins TRBV7-2 to TRBJ1-3, with 9 bases lining up with TRBD1. The germline V gene encodes CDR1 SGHTA and CDR2 FQGNSA. CDR3 length equals 17 residues. V lost 5 bases, J lost 9 bases, and 17 bases stayed unmatched. Here the CDR3 reads CASSISSGQGRSGTIYF. DNA for the CDR3: TGTGCCAGCAGCATTAGTTCAGGACAGGGGCGTTCCGGCACCATATATTTT.

The chain recombines TRBV7-9 with TRBJ2-7, with 9 bases matching TRBD1. V dropped 5 bases and J dropped 0; count of bases not matched to a gene: 11. Germline-derived CDR1 and CDR2 are SEHNR and FQNEAQ (reference sequence). This CDR3 contains 17 residues. CDR3 amino acids: CASSPLTRDRDSYEQYF. CDR3 nucleotide sequence: TGTGCCAGCAGCCCACTTACCAGGGACAGGGACTCCTACGAGCAGTACTTC.

This clone has just a few counts. The chain is built from TRBV19 and TRBJ2-3, with D perhaps matching TRBD2 (6 bases). The CDR3 runs to 15 residues. Germline values: CDR1 LNHDA, CDR2 SQIVND (reference sequence). V was shortened by 4 bases and J by 4 bases, with 15 bases between the two germline ends. CDR3 protein: CASSNRAGSADTQYF. CDR3 DNA: TGTGCCAGTAGTAACCGAGCGGGCTCCGCAGATACGCAGTATTTT. Full variable domain (rest looked up from reference TRBV19 and TRBJ2-3): DGGITQSPKYLFRKEGQNVTLSCEQNLNHDAMYWYRQDPGQGLRLIYYSQIVNDFQKGDIAEGYSVSREKKESFPLTVTSAQKNPTAFYLCASSNRAGSADTQYFGPGTRLTVL.

The chain uses TRBV2 and TRBJ2-3; D remains ambiguous. Germline CDR1 SNHLY, CDR2 FYNNEI. This CDR3 spans 15 amino acids. Trimming stripped 2 bases from V and 4 bases from J, with 13 bases between. CDR3 sequence: CASSESGGYADTQYF. Written as DNA, the CDR3 is TGTGCCAGCAGTGAATCGGGTGGTTACGCAGATACGCAGTATTTT.

There are a few counts of this clone. The genes are TRBV27 and TRBJ2-1, with 9 bases matching TRBD1. Germline assignment: CDR1 MNHEY and CDR2 SMNVEV (reference sequence). J was trimmed by 4 bases and V by 6 bases; bases with no gene match: 13. This CDR3 comprises 17 residues. The CDR3 reads CASRDARTGARYNEQFF. The CDR3 bases are TGTGCCAGCAGGGATGCACGGACAGGGGCACGGTACAATGAGCAGTTCTTC.

V and J are TRBV6-1 and TRBJ1-1, with unresolved D. CDR3 length: 14 amino acids. V lost 4 bases and J lost 2, with 11 bases in between. In germline, CDR1 is MNHNS, CDR2 SASEGT. CDR3 residues: CASSVTPINTEAFF. The CDR3 DNA sequence: TGTGCCAGCAGTGTTACACCGATTAACACTGAAGCTTTCTTT.

This clone has a single count. The chain carries TRBV19 and TRBJ2-3, with a tentative D call TRBD2 (6 bases). CDR1 and CDR2 (germline): LNHDA, SQIVND (reference sequence). V was clipped by 5 bases and J by 1 base, with 19 bases between them. This CDR3 has 17 amino acids. The CDR3 DNA reads as TGTGCCAGTAGTCTCCCCGCTAGCGACCCAGGCACAGATACGCAGTATTTT. This gives the protein CASSLPASDPGTDTQYF.

This sequence joins TRBV12-5 and TRBJ2-1; no firm D call. The CDR3 extends over 12 amino acids. Germline loops: CDR1 LGHNT, CDR2 FRNRAP. Deletions cut 1 base from V and 10 bases from J, with 8 bases between. CDR3: CASGLDGGEQFF. DNA of the CDR3: TGTGCTAGTGGTTTGGATGGTGGCGAGCAGTTCTTC.

The chain links TRBV7-2 to TRBJ2-1, with D perhaps matching TRBD1 (5 bases). Germline CDR1 SGHTA, CDR2 FQGNSA. V lost 2 bases and J 11 bases, leaving 25 bases between the germline ends. The CDR3 runs 17 residues. Here the CDR3 reads CASSLRGPALDMDKQFF. Written as DNA, the CDR3 is TGTGCCAGCAGCTTAAGGGGCCCGGCTCTAGACATGGATAAGCAGTTCTTC.

The count of this clone is one. V and J are TRBV4-3 and TRBJ1-3, with D maybe TRBD1 (5 bases). The CDR3 is 16 amino acids. V shed 0 bases and J shed 4 bases, with 13 bases lying between them. Per germline, CDR1 LGHNA and CDR2 YSLEER. CDR3 loop: CASSQDGKGLGNTIYF. Written as DNA, the CDR3 is TGCGCCAGCAGCCAAGATGGGAAGGGGCTCGGAAACACCATATATTTT.